This TCR beta chain originates from a study of T cell repertoires in cytomegalovirus infection. Across the whole study: In public TCR beta signatures, there were indications of both CMV infection and matching HLA type. General study findings and limits: Accumulated public TCR beta family frequency recognized individuals carrying CMV together with the relevant HLA. HLA-C-restricted CMV clonotypes gave the most frequent clonotype in two of eight donors.

TCRdb re-analysed the reads in MiXCR, keeping a single row per CDR3 protein. The sample has 630,000 or so distinct CDR3 sequences, approximately 25% seen once. The table lists this clonotype with many counts. The antigen is unknown. The receptor comes from a human donor in good health (CMV status not recorded). Some clones in this sample may be carry-over from other donors' samples. The sequencing sample was made of CD8+ T cells from PBMCs.

The CDR3 spells CASSPGHGYGYTF. The CDR3 coding sequence is TGTGCCAGCAGCCCTGGGCACGGCTATGGCTACACCTTC. The rearrangement joins TRBV12-3 or TRBV12-4 to TRBJ1-2; D call uncertain. Trimming pared 6 bases from V and 4 bases from J, leaving 12 bases between. The CDR3 length is 13 residues.